This T cell receptor (beta chain) appears in the sequencing data of a study of a mutant IDH1 vaccine in newly diagnosed glioma. Study as a whole: Radiotherapy alone preceded vaccination by 4-6 weeks; alternatively, vaccination started with temozolomide cycles.

Sample time point: week 35, safety follow-up. One vaccine dose held 300 ug of mutant IDH1 20-mer peptide and came with topical imiquimod. Each of the donors came in with new WHO grade 3 or 4 astrocytomas that were IDH1-mutant and ATRX-lost. A word on this clone: Its antigen is as yet unknown.

Assay used: immunoSEQ multiplex PCR; TCRdb lists only in-frame clones, some missing. This repertoire shows tens of thousands of clones, approximately 87% found once; its top ten account for roughly 1.5%. With 0 bases removed from V and 6 bases from J, the gap between germline ends came to 10 bases. Per germline, CDR1 SGHDT and CDR2 YYEEEE. The CDR3 loop spans 13 amino acids. Study-wide points: Changes in the top peripheral T cell clonotypes seemingly had no bearing on pseudoprogression.

The source of this sequence is a man aged 35-49 years with glioma. The sequences come from PBMCs, collected from a glioma patient whose treatment included an IDH1 peptide vaccine. The chain combines TRBV5-6 with TRBJ2-7; a weak D match, TRBD2 (6 bases). CDR3: CASSLGGLSEQYF. DNA of the CDR3: TGTGCCAGCAGCTTGGGGGGACTCTCCGAGCAGTACTTC.